The 29 T cell receptor beta chains below were found in one sample sequenced in a study of CD8+CD57+ T cells in acquired aplastic anemia. For CDR3 and TCR beta VDJ profiling, genomic DNA was the template used. MiXCR, run by TCRdb on the reads, gives a single entry per CDR3 protein. The sample has roughly 200,000 distinct CDR3 sequences; over 60% are singletons. The sequenced sample consisted of sorted CD4+, CD8+, or CD8+CD57+ T cells (not recorded which) from PBMCs. The receptors shown here come from a human donor in good health.

The V call is TRBV28, the J call TRBJ2-3, with D uncertain. Trimming removed 2 bases from V and 0 bases from J, with 18 bases in between. The length of the CDR3 is 18 residues. Germline CDR1 is MDHEN and CDR2 is SYDVKM. CDR3 in amino acids: CASSLGPVFSASTDTQYF. The CDR3 DNA reads as TGTGCCAGCAGTTTAGGGCCTGTCTTCTCGGCTAGCACAGATACGCAGTATTTT.

The V call is TRBV20-1, the J call TRBJ2-5; D call uncertain. CDR1 is DFQATT and CDR2 is SNEGSKA in the germline V gene (reference sequence). This CDR3 has 12 amino acids. V was clipped by 6 bases and J by 1 base, with 9 bases between them. The DNA of the CDR3 is TGCAGTGCAAGAAATGCCCAAGAGACCCAGTACTTC. Protein: CSARNAQETQYF.

CDR3 sequence: CASSENRDQETQYF. The CDR3 DNA reads TGTGCCAGCAGTGAGAACAGGGACCAAGAGACCCAGTACTTC. The rearrangement links TRBV2 to TRBJ2-5; tentative D call: TRBD1 (6 bases). The V end was cut by 3 bases, the J end by 0 bases, with 8 bases between. The germline V gene has CDR1 SNHLY and CDR2 FYNNEI. This CDR3 has 14 amino acids.

The table lists this clonotype with many counts. The rearrangement uses TRBV9 and TRBJ2-5; D is possibly TRBD1 (5 bases). CDR1 and CDR2 from the germline V gene are SGDLS and YYNGEE. Trimming took 3 bases from V and 5 from J, leaving 11 bases between them. The CDR3 has 13 amino acids. CDR3 DNA: TGTGCCAGCAGCGCTGGGGCCGAGGAGACCCAGTACTTC. This translates into CASSAGAEETQYF.

CDR3 loop: CASRARDPEQYF. The CDR3 coding sequence is TGTGCCAGCAGGGCCCGGGATCCAGAGCAGTACTTC. V gene TRBV7-6 combines with J gene TRBJ2-7, with a tentative D call TRBD2 (5 bases). CDR3 size: 12 residues. V was shortened by 6 bases and J by 7 bases, with 13 bases between the two germline ends. Germline V CDR1 and CDR2: SGHVS, FNYEAQ.

The chain links TRBV4-1 to TRBJ2-5; 9 bases are shared with TRBD2. From germline, CDR1 is MGHRA and CDR2 YSYEKL. This CDR3 spans 15 amino acids. The V and J ends lost 1 base and 5 bases, in that order; junction bases with no gene match: 5. Here the CDR3 DNA reads TGCGCCAGCAGCCAAGTTGGGCTAGCGGGGGAGACCCAGTACTTC. Translated: CASSQVGLAGETQYF.

V is TRBV10-2 and J is TRBJ2-6, with D tentatively TRBD1 or TRBD2 (5 bases each). The CDR3 length is 18 residues. Germline V gene data show CDR1 as WSHSY and CDR2 as SAAADI. The V and J ends lost 4 bases and 0 bases respectively, with 16 bases between them. CDR3 amino acids: CASSAQGVLSSGANVLTF. The CDR3 coding sequence is TGCGCCAGCAGTGCCCAGGGAGTGCTCAGCTCTGGGGCCAACGTCCTGACTTTC.

This rearrangement joins TRBV10-3 to TRBJ1-4; the D gene is possibly TRBD1 (5 bases). Per germline, CDR1 ENHRY and CDR2 SYGVKD. V lost 6 bases to trimming and J lost 6 bases, with 11 bases between them. This CDR3 is built from 13 residues. The CDR3 sequence: CAISIQGDEKLFF. In DNA, the CDR3 is TGTGCCATCAGCATCCAGGGAGATGAAAAACTGTTTTTT.

In its sample, this clonotype was seen once. This chain joins TRBV9 and TRBJ2-2; the D gene is possibly TRBD2 (5 bases). Germline V gene sequence: CDR1 SGDLS, CDR2 YYNGEE. There are 14 residues in the CDR3. V lost 4 bases and J lost 5, with 12 bases in between. CDR3 DNA sequence: TGTGCCAGCAGCCAAGATGAGGGTACCGGGGAGCTGTTTTTT. Translated, it gives CASSQDEGTGELFF.

This rearrangement joins TRBV19 to TRBJ2-7; tentatively, D is TRBD2 (5 bases). The length of the CDR3 is 15 residues. V lost 5 bases to trimming and J lost 0 bases, with 14 bases between them. The germline CDR1 and CDR2 sequences are LNHDA and SQIVND (reference sequence). CDR3 loop: CASSESGKSSYEQYF. CDR3 bases: TGTGCCAGTAGTGAAAGCGGAAAAAGCTCCTACGAGCAGTACTTC.

The V gene is TRBV7-2, the J gene TRBJ2-2, with D possibly TRBD1 on 5 matching bases. Trimming took 1 base from V and 1 from J, leaving 7 bases between them. The CDR3 has 15 amino acids. The germline V gene has CDR1 SGHTA and CDR2 FQGNSA. The CDR3 nucleotides are TGTGCCAGCAGCTTAGGCAGGGTGAACACCGGGGAGCTGTTTTTT. This translates into CASSLGRVNTGELFF.

The V gene is TRBV14, the J gene TRBJ1-2; D is uncertain. The ends were cut back, 0 bases at V and 6 bases at J, with 8 bases in the middle. In germline, CDR1 is SGHDN, CDR2 FVKESK. The CDR3 runs to 13 residues. The DNA of the CDR3 is TGTGCCAGCAGCCAAGACTTAACAGATGGCTACACCTTC. Its protein product is CASSQDLTDGYTF.

This rearrangement joins TRBV7-9 to TRBJ2-5, with 10 bases identical to TRBD2. From germline, CDR1 is SEHNR and CDR2 FQNEAQ (reference sequence). This CDR3 spans 22 amino acids. The trim removed 5 bases at V and 11 bases at J, leaving 35 bases unmatched. CDR3 nucleotides: TGTGCCAGCAGCAATTCTATCGGTGTAAGCGGGAGGGGCTCCTCTCCCGGAGATACGCAGTACTTC. This gives the protein CASSNSIGVSGRGSSPGDTQYF. The whole variable domain, filled in from reference TRBV7-9 and TRBJ2-5, reads DTGVSQNPRHKITKRGQNVTFRCDPISEHNRLYWYRQTLGQGPEFLTYFQNEAQLEKSRLLSDRFSAERPKGSFSTLEIQRTEQGDSAMYLCASSNSIGVSGRGSSPGDTQYFGPGTRLLVL.

The rearrangement links TRBV9 to TRBJ1-5; weak D call: TRBD1 (5 bases). V was shortened by 4 bases and J by 5 bases, with 10 bases between the two germline ends. This CDR3 spans 13 amino acids. Germline CDR1 is SGDLS and CDR2 is YYNGEE. CDR3 protein: CASSPQGDQPQHF. CDR3 DNA sequence: TGTGCCAGCAGCCCCCAGGGAGATCAGCCCCAGCATTTT.

This clonotype was counted once. The chain is built from TRBV20-1 and TRBJ2-3; the D is unclear. The CDR3 contains 13 residues. Trimming shortened V by 4 bases and J by 0 bases, and 8 bases separated the two germline ends. The germline V gene encodes CDR1 DFQATT and CDR2 SNEGSKA (reference sequence). The CDR3 region has the DNA TGCAGTGCTACCCTACGAAGCACAGATACGCAGTATTTT. It yields the protein CSATLRSTDTQYF.

On this clonotype itself: A read error is possible here, since a much larger clone lies one base away. The conserved final phenylalanine or tryptophan is absent from the CDR3, which likely points to a read error. J is TRBJ2-1 and V is TRBV6-4; D is unclear. The germline gives CDR1 MRHNA, CDR2 SNTAGT. The CDR3 loop spans 13 amino acids. V gave up 5 bases and J gave up 9 bases, with 14 bases separating them. This CDR3 is CASSYGTTIEQFL. The CDR3 bases are TGTGCCAGCAGTTATGGAACGACGATTGAGCAGTTCCTC.

This clonotype was seen at least ten times. CDR3 residues: CASSASGLGNQPQHF. As DNA, the CDR3 is TGTGCCAGCAGCGCCTCGGGGTTGGGCAATCAGCCCCAGCATTTT. The V call is TRBV9, the J call TRBJ1-5; no clear D gene. Trimming removed 3 bases from V and 2 bases from J, with 12 bases in between. The CDR3 contains 15 residues. The germline CDR1 and CDR2 sequences are SGDLS and YYNGEE.

The chain has TRBV19 and TRBJ2-7, with D hard to call. Looked up from germline, CDR1 is LNHDA and CDR2 is SQIVND (reference sequence). V lost 7 bases and J 4 bases, leaving 20 bases between the germline ends. The CDR3 totals 15 residues. CDR3 residues: CASIMDRLYLYEQYF. CDR3 DNA: TGTGCCAGTATCATGGACCGCCTGTATCTTTACGAGCAGTACTTC. Complete variable domain (other parts from reference TRBV19 and TRBJ2-7): DGGITQSPKYLFRKEGQNVTLSCEQNLNHDAMYWYRQDPGQGLRLIYYSQIVNDFQKGDIAEGYSVSREKKESFPLTVTSAQKNPTAFYLCASIMDRLYLYEQYFGPGTRLTVT.

This clonotype was observed a single time. The CDR3 does not close with the conserved phenylalanine or tryptophan, likely indicating a read error. This chain connects TRBV10-3 to TRBJ1-3, with unresolved D. This CDR3 comprises 13 residues. CDR1 ENHRY and CDR2 SYGVKD come from the germline V gene. V lost 4 bases and J 0 bases, leaving 4 bases between the germline ends. In nucleotides, the CDR3 is TGTGCCATCAGTGGCAACTCTGGAAACACCATATATATT. Its translation is CAISGNSGNTIYI.

Of note for this clonotype: The limits of the CDR3 on the DNA are not certain, so only TCRdb's listed CDR3 is given. The rearrangement joins TRBV7-9 to TRBJ1-5. The V gene's germline CDR1 is SEHNR and CDR2 FQNEAQ (reference sequence). The CDR3 numbers 21 amino acids, ends counted. CDR3 residues: CASSFYICSARPGTGVQPQHF.

This clonotype has only one observation. The chain couples TRBV24-1 to TRBJ1-1; the D gene is possibly TRBD1 (5 bases). V dropped 5 bases and J dropped 2 bases, with 14 bases sitting between them. The CDR3 is made up of 15 amino acids. The germline CDR1 and CDR2 sequences are KGHDR and SFDVKD. The CDR3 protein is CATSGTGSANTEAFF. The CDR3 bases are TGTGCCACCAGTGGAACAGGTTCGGCCAACACTGAAGCTTTCTTT.

This clonotype is a singleton in its sample. The chain employs TRBV29-1 and TRBJ2-7; 9 bases map to TRBD1. The CDR3 is 14 residues long. V dropped 6 bases and J dropped 6; count of bases not matched to a gene: 12. Germline V lookup: CDR1 SQVTM, CDR2 ANQGSEA. CDR3 region: CSVVAGTGTCEQYF. The CDR3 bases are TGCAGCGTGGTAGCCGGGACAGGGACCTGCGAGCAGTACTTC.

The chain combines TRBV20-1 with TRBJ2-7; D is perhaps TRBD1 or TRBD2 (7 bases each). Trimming took 3 bases from V and 5 from J, leaving 11 bases between them. The CDR3 extends over 12 amino acids. CDR1 DFQATT and CDR2 SNEGSKA come from the germline V gene (reference sequence). The CDR3 region is CSASQGGNEQYF. The CDR3 region has the DNA TGCAGTGCTAGCCAGGGGGGGAACGAGCAGTACTTC.

This clonotype has a handful of counts. J is TRBJ2-1 and V is TRBV27; D not resolved. Trimming stripped 6 bases from V and 6 bases from J, with 6 bases between. This CDR3 spans 11 amino acids. Germline V gene lookup returns CDR1 MNHEY and CDR2 SMNVEV (reference sequence). CDR3 in amino acids: CASRTVNEQFF. CDR3 in DNA: TGTGCCAGCAGAACCGTCAATGAGCAGTTCTTC.

Of note for this clonotype: Germline and junction disagree at one end, which may indicate a read error. The V call is TRBV7-6, the J call TRBJ2-5; 11 nucleotides line up with TRBD2. CDR1 is SGHVS, CDR2 FNYEAQ, per germline. The CDR3 has 16 residues. CDR3 DNA sequence: TGTGCTAGCAGCTTATATACTAGCGGGGGACAAGAGACCCAGTACTTC. The encoded protein is CASSLYTSGGQETQYF. The whole variable domain, filled in from reference TRBV7-6 and TRBJ2-5, reads GAGVSQSPRYKVTKRGQDVALRCDPISGHVSLYWYRQALGQGPEFLTYFNYEAQQDKSGLPNDRFSAERPEGSISTLTIQRTEQRDSAMYRCASSLYTSGGQETQYFGPGTRLLVL.

This clonotype was recorded at least ten times. The chain joins TRBV9 to TRBJ2-7, with D tentatively TRBD1 (6 bases). This CDR3 is 14 amino acids long. The V gene lost 0 bases and the J gene lost 4 bases, with 11 bases spanning the gap. CDR1 SGDLS and CDR2 YYNGEE come from the germline V gene. CDR3 DNA: TGTGCCAGCAGCGTAGGCCAGGGGACGTACGAGCAGTACTTC. Translation: CASSVGQGTYEQYF. The full variable domain, completed using reference TRBV9 and TRBJ2-7, is DSGVTQTPKHLITATGQRVTLRCSPRSGDLSVYWYQQSLDQGLQFLIQYYNGEERAKGNILERFSAQQFPDLHSELNLSSLELGDSALYFCASSVGQGTYEQYFGPGTRLTVT.

This rearrangement joins TRBV19 to TRBJ2-1; possibly TRBD2 for D (5 bases). From germline, CDR1 is LNHDA and CDR2 SQIVND (reference sequence). The CDR3 is made up of 14 amino acids. Trimming left V 1 base short and J 5 bases short, with 9 bases between. CDR3 protein: CASSIGFGNNEQFF. The CDR3 nucleotides read TGTGCCAGTAGTATAGGGTTCGGGAACAATGAGCAGTTCTTC.

The rearrangement links TRBV7-8 to TRBJ1-1; the D is unclear. Germline V CDR1 and CDR2: SGHVS, FQNEAQ. Trimming cost V 4 bases and J 1 base, with 16 bases left between them. The length of the CDR3 is 16 residues. The CDR3 reads CASSSTLDATNTEAFF. The CDR3 DNA follows: TGTGCCAGCAGCTCGACCTTGGACGCCACGAACACTGAAGCTTTCTTT.

The chain joins TRBV28 to TRBJ1-4; D is perhaps TRBD1 (5 bases). This CDR3 region has 12 residues. With 6 bases removed from V and 11 bases from J, the gap between germline ends came to 13 bases. Germline V gives CDR1 MDHEN, CDR2 SYDVKM. CDR3 sequence reads: CASSPLQGKLFF. The CDR3 DNA reads TGTGCCAGCAGCCCCCTGCAGGGCAAACTGTTTTTT.